The clone carrying this T cell receptor beta chain has more than one count but fewer than ten. What it binds is not known. The CDR3 extends 3 residues past the end of the read, so its final part is completed from the germline J gene. Control and CVID samples contributed equal amounts of genomic DNA. Generated by immunoSEQ multiplex PCR, the TCRdb table keeps only in-frame clones and is missing some. The sample yields roughly 23,000 clones, without any singletons. These data come from a study of T cell clonality in common variable immunodeficiency. Study results and caveats: Reportedly, TCR beta sequences from common variable immunodeficiency showed fewer deletions and N-nucleotide insertions.

Blood samples were heparinized, about 4.5 to 8 ml per donor. The germline V gene has CDR1 SNHLY and CDR2 FYNNEI. J lost 6 bases, V lost 3 bases, and 12 bases had no gene match. The CDR3 loop spans 16 amino acids. The sequencing input was peripheral blood mononuclear cells. The gene calls are TRBV2 and TRBJ2-3; 7 nucleotides match TRBD2. The sequence derives from a human donor with common variable immunodeficiency. This CDR3 is CASSERAGVGFDTQYF. CDR3 DNA (partial): TGTGCCAGCAGTGAGAGGGCGGGAGTAGGCTTCGATACG. The full variable domain, rest sourced from reference TRBV2 and TRBJ2-3, is EPEVTQTPSHQVTQMGQEVILRCVPISNHLYFYWYRQILGQKVEFLVSFYNNEISEKSEIFDDQFSVERPDGSNFTLKIRSTKLEDSAMYFCASSERAGVGFDTQYFGPGTRLTVL.